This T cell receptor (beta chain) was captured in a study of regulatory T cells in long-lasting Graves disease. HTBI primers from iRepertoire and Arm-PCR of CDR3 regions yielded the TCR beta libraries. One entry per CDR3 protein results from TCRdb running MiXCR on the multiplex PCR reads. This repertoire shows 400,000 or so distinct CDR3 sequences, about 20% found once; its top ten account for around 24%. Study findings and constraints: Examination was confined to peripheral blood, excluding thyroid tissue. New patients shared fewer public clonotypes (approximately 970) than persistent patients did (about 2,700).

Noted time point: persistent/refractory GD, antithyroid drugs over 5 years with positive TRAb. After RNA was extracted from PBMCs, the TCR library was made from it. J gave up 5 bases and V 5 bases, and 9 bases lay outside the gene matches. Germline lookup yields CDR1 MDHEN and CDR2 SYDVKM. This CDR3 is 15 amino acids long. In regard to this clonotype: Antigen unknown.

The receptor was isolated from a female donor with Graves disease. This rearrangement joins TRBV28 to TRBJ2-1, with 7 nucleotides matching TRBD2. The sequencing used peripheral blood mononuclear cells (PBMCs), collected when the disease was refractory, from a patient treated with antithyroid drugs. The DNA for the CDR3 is TGTGCCAGCAGTCCAGCGGGGTCGGGGAACAATGAGCAGTTCTTC. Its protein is CASSPAGSGNNEQFF.